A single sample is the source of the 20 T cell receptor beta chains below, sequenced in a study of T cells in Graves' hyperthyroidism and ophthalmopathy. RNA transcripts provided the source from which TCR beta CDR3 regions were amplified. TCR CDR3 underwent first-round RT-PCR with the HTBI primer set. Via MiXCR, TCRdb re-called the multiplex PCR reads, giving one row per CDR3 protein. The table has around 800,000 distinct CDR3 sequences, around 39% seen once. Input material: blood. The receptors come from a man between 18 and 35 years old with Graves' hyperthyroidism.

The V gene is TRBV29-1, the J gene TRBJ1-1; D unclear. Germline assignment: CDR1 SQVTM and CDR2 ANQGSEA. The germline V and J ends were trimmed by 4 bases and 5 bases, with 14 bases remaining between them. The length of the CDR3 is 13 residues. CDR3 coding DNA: TGCAGCGTTGCTTGGGGAGATGGGACTGAAGCTTTCTTT. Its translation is CSVAWGDGTEAFF.

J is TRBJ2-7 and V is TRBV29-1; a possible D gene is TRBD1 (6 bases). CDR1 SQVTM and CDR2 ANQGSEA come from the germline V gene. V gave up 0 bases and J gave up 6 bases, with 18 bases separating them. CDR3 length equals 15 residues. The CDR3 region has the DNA TGCAGCGTTGAAGATGTTCGAGGGACAATCTCCGAGCAGTACTTC. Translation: CSVEDVRGTISEQYF.

The DNA of the CDR3 is TGTGCCAGCAGCTCGGACAGGGAGACCACTGAAGCTTTCTTT. It is translated as CASSSDRETTEAFF. V and J are TRBV7-2 and TRBJ1-1; TRBD1 aligns across 8 bases. The CDR3 runs 14 residues. J gave up 4 bases and V 4 bases, and 5 bases lay outside the gene matches. From germline, CDR1 is SGHTA and CDR2 FQGNSA.

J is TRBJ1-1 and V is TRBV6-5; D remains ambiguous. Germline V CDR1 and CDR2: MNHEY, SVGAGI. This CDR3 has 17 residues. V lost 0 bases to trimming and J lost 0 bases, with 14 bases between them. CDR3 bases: TGTGCCAGCAGTTACTCGACGGGTACAGTGGTGAACACTGAAGCTTTCTTT. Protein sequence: CASSYSTGTVVNTEAFF.

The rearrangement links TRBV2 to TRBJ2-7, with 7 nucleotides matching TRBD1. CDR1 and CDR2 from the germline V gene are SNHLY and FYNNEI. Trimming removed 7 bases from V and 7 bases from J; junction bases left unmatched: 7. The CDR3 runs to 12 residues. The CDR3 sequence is CASMGRGMEQYF. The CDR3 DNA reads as TGTGCCAGCATGGGCAGGGGGATGGAGCAGTACTTC.

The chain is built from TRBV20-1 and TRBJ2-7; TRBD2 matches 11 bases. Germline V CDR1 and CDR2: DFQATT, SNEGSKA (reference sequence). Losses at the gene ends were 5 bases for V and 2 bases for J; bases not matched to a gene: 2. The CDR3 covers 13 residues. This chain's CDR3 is CSAGSGGAYEQYF. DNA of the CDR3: TGCAGTGCTGGTAGCGGGGGGGCCTACGAGCAGTACTTC.

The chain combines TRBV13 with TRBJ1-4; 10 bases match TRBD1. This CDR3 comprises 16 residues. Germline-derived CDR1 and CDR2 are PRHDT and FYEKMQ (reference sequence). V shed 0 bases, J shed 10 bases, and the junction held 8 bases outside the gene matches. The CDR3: CASSLGARDRGRKLFF. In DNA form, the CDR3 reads TGTGCCAGCAGCTTAGGCGCCCGGGACAGGGGCCGAAAACTGTTTTTT.

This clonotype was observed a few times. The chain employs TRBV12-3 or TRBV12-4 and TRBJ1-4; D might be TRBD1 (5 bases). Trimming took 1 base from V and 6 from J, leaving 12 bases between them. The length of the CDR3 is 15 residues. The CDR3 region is CASSLVWGGDEKLFF. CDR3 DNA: TGTGCCAGCAGTTTAGTTTGGGGAGGGGATGAAAAACTGTTTTTT.

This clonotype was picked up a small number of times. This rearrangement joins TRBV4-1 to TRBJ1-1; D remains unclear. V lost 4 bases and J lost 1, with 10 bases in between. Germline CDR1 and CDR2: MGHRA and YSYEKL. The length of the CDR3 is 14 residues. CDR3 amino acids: CASSPVEPNTEAFF. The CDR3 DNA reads TGCGCCAGCAGCCCCGTAGAGCCGAACACTGAAGCTTTCTTT.

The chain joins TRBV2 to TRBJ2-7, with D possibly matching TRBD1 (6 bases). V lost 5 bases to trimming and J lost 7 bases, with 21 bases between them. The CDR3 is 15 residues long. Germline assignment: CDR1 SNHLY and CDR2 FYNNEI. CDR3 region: CASSFVTGGGGEQYF. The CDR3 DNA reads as TGTGCCAGCAGTTTTGTGACAGGAGGTGGGGGAGAGCAGTACTTC.

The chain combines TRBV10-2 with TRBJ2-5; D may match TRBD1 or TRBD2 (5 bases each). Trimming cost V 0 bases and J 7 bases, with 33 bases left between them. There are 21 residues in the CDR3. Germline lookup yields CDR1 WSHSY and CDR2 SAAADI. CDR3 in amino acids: CASSESRFVRVGRRPKGTQYF. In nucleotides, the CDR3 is TGCGCCAGCAGTGAGTCTAGGTTCGTCAGGGTGGGGAGACGGCCAAAAGGGACCCAGTACTTC.

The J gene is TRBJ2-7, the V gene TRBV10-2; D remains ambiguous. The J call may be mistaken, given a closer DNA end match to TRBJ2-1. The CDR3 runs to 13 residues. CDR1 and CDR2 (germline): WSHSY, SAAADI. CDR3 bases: TGCGCCAGCAGTCTAAGTCCCGAGGATGAGCAGTTCTTC. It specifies CASSLSPEDEQFF.

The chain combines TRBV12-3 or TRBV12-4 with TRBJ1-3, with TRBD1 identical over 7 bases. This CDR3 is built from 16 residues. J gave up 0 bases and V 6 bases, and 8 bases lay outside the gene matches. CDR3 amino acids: CASSAGTASSGNTIYF. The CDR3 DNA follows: TGTGCCAGCAGCGCCGGGACAGCGAGCTCTGGAAACACCATATATTTT.

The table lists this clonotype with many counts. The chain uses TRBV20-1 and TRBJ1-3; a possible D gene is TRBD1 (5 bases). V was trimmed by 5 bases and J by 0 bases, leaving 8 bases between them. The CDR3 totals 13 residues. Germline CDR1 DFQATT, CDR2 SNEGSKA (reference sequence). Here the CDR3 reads CSAPGPSGNTIYF. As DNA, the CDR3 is TGCAGTGCTCCGGGGCCCTCTGGAAACACCATATATTTT.

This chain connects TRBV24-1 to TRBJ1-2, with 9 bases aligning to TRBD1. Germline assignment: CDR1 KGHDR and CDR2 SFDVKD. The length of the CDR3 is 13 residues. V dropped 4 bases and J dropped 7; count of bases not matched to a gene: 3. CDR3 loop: CATSDGGQGGYTF. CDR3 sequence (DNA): TGTGCCACCAGTGACGGGGGACAGGGTGGCTACACCTTC.

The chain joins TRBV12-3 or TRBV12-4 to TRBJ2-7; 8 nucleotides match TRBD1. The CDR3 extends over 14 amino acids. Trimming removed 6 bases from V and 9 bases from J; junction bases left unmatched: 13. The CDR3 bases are TGTGCCAGCAGAGAGACCGCAGGGGGCTGGAGGCAGTACTTC. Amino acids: CASRETAGGWRQYF.

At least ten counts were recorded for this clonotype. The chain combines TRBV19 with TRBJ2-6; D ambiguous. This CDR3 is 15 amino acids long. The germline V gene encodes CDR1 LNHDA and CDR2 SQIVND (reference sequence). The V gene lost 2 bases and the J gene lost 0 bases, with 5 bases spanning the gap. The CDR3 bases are TGTGCCAGTAGTATAAACCCCTCTGGGGCCAACGTCCTGACTTTC. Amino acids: CASSINPSGANVLTF. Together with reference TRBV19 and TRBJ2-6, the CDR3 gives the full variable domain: DGGITQSPKYLFRKEGQNVTLSCEQNLNHDAMYWYRQDPGQGLRLIYYSQIVNDFQKGDIAEGYSVSREKKESFPLTVTSAQKNPTAFYLCASSINPSGANVLTFGAGSRLTVL.

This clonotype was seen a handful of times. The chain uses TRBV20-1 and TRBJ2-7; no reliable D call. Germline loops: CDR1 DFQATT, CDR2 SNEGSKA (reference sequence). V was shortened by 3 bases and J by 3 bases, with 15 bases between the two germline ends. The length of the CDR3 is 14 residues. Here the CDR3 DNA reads TGCAGTGCTAGTATGAGACTTTTCAACTACGAGCAGTACTTC. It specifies CSASMRLFNYEQYF.

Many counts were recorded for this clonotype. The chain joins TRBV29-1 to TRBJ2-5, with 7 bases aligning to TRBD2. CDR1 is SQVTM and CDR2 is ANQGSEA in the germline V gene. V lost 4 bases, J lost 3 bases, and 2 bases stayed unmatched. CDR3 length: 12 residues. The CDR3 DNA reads TGCAGCGTTGGGGGGGGGGAAGAGACCCAGTACTTC. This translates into CSVGGGEETQYF.

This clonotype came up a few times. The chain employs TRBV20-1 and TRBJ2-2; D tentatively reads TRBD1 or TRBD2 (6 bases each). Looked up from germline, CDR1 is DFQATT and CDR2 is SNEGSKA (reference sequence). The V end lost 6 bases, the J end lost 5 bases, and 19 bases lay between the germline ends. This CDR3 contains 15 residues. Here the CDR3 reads CSAIRGTFGTGELFF. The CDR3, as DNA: TGCAGTGCGATTCGCGGGACATTCGGTACCGGGGAGCTGTTTTTT.